The clone carrying this T cell receptor beta chain occurred many times. These data are taken from a study of T cells in Graves' hyperthyroidism and ophthalmopathy. Amplification of TCR beta CDR3 regions was performed using RNA transcripts as template. An initial round of RT-PCR targeting the TCR CDR3 relied on the HTBI primer set. In TCRdb, the multiplex PCR reads were re-called with MiXCR into one record per CDR3 protein. The table records fewer than 450,000 distinct CDR3 sequences, around 15% of them present only once. Trimming took 5 bases from V and 5 from J; bases not matched to a gene: 12. CDR1 is MNHNS, CDR2 SASEGT, per germline. The CDR3 is 15 residues long.

The receptor's source is a woman aged 60-70 years with Graves' ophthalmopathy. Input material: blood. The chain recombines TRBV6-1 with TRBJ2-7; 7 bases fit TRBD2. This CDR3 reads CASSLVGEGQDEQYF. The CDR3 DNA reads TGTGCCAGCAGTCTCGTCGGGGAGGGTCAGGACGAGCAGTACTTC.